These 14 T cell receptor beta chains were sequenced from one sample in a study of regulatory T cells in long-lasting Graves disease listed by TCRdb under 2021. The intended sense of this specimen's time point label: newly diagnosed GD, antithyroid drugs for less than 3 months. RNA was extracted from PBMCs in TRIzol for both TCR sequencing and RNA sequencing. Library creation used multiplex PCR. TCRdb shows the sequencer as Illumina HiSeq 4000. CDR3 regions were amplified by Arm-PCR with iRepertoire HTBI primers to construct TCR beta libraries. Using fastp at Q25 and MiXCR, TCRdb reprocessed the public reads and kept productive beta chains. Here each entry gathers all rows of one CDR3 protein and keeps the most common genes and DNA. Present in this sample are roughly 560,000 distinct CDR3 sequences, 15% to 20% of which were seen just once. The ten largest clones take up around 25% of the sample. Another study also made use of these data, one on T cells in Graves' hyperthyroidism and ophthalmopathy.

Sequences were derived from peripheral blood mononuclear cells (PBMCs), sampled at new diagnosis, from a patient treated with antithyroid drugs. These receptors were taken from a woman in her forties or fifties with Graves disease. Donor details come from another sample of the same person, matched by shared clones.

There are a few counts of this clonotype. J is TRBJ2-5 and V is TRBV6-4; perhaps TRBD1 as D (6 bases). The germline V and J ends were trimmed by 7 bases and 3 bases, with 15 bases remaining between them. Germline lookup yields CDR1 MRHNA and CDR2 SNTAGT. The CDR3 has 14 amino acids. The CDR3 region has the DNA TGTGCCAGCACTCAGAAGGGGGAGAAAGAGACCCAGTACTTC. This codes for CASTQKGEKETQYF.

This clonotype was counted ten times or more. This chain uses TRBV12-3 or TRBV12-4 with TRBJ2-7; 7 nucleotides align to TRBD1. The assigned J gene may be wrong: the sequence end matches TRBJ2-3 better. The CDR3 sequence is 15 residues long. The CDR3 nucleotides are TGTGCCAGCAGTTATATTACAGGGGCGATAGATACGCAGTATTTT. Its translation is CASSYITGAIDTQYF.

To note about this clonotype: A much more abundant neighbour one base away suggests this may be a read error. The rearrangement uses TRBV12-3 or TRBV12-4 and TRBJ2-5, with 9 bases aligning to TRBD1. The CDR3 spans 13 residues. CDR3 sequence (DNA): TGTGCCAGCAGTTTGGGACAGGGAGAGGCCCAGTACTTC. This encodes CASSLGQGEAQYF.

This clonotype was detected ten times or more. The V call is TRBV7-8, the J call TRBJ1-1; D might be TRBD1 (6 bases). This CDR3 is 17 amino acids long. Germline V gives CDR1 SGHVS, CDR2 FQNEAQ. Deletions cut 2 bases from V and 4 bases from J, with 20 bases between. The CDR3 region is CASSLPKGGGGSTEAFF. In nucleotides, the CDR3 is TGTGCCAGCAGCTTACCGAAGGGGGGGGGAGGAAGCACTGAAGCTTTCTTT.

A few counts support this clonotype. Germline and junction disagree at one end, which may indicate a read error. The gene calls are TRBV12-3 or TRBV12-4 and TRBJ1-1; no firm D call. The CDR3 has 12 residues. CDR3 nucleotide sequence: TGTGCCAACAGTTTATCTTACACTGAAGCTTTCTTT. Translation: CANSLSYTEAFF.

The chain is built from TRBV7-6 and TRBJ2-5, with D perhaps TRBD1 or TRBD2 (5 bases each). The CDR3 consists of 14 residues. Germline lookup yields CDR1 SGHVS and CDR2 FNYEAQ. Trimming left V 2 bases short and J 1 base short, with 8 bases between. Here the CDR3 reads CASSLWGSQETQYF. The CDR3, as DNA: TGTGCCAGCAGCTTATGGGGGAGCCAAGAGACCCAGTACTTC.

As to this clonotype: Possible read error: a much larger clone is one base away. The chain's CDR3 is CASRLGQGSKGHTF. CDR3 DNA: TGTGCCAGCAGACTGGGACAGGGCTCGAAAGGCCACACCTTC. The rearrangement links TRBV28 to TRBJ1-2; the match to TRBD1 covers 9 bases. Unmatched junction bases numbered 14, after V lost 6 bases and J lost 12 bases. The CDR3 spans 14 residues. CDR1 MDHEN and CDR2 SYDVKM come from the germline V gene.

This clonotype was detected many times. CDR3 in DNA: TGTGCCAGCAGCCCTGAGACAGGGGCCAACTATGGCTACACCTTC. Its protein product is CASSPETGANYGYTF. The genes are TRBV11-2 and TRBJ1-2; 8 bases are a match to TRBD1. The CDR3 consists of 15 residues. V was pared by 5 bases and J by 2 bases, with 7 bases of the junction left unmatched. The V gene's germline CDR1 is SGHAT and CDR2 FQNNGV.

This clonotype has a count of ten or more. The CDR3 DNA reads TGCAGTGCTCCCCGGACCTATTCAAACTATGGCTACACCTTC. This encodes CSAPRTYSNYGYTF. V usage is TRBV20-1 and J usage is TRBJ1-2; D remains unclear. The CDR3 spans 14 residues. Trimming took off 5 bases at V and 2 bases at J, with 15 bases between the two ends. Germline CDR1 is DFQATT and CDR2 is SNEGSKA (reference sequence).

In its sample, this clonotype was seen many times. V usage is TRBV12-3 or TRBV12-4 and J usage is TRBJ1-1, with TRBD1 identical over 7 bases. CDR3 length: 13 residues. Unmatched junction bases numbered 11, after V lost 4 bases and J lost 12 bases. The CDR3 sequence is CASSSPGTAGTFF. The CDR3 DNA sequence: TGTGCCAGCAGTTCCCCCGGGACAGCGGGAACTTTCTTT.

The chain joins TRBV15 to TRBJ1-1; D not resolved. V was trimmed by 0 bases and J by 5 bases, leaving 7 bases between them. CDR1 LNHNV and CDR2 YYDKDF come from the germline V gene (reference sequence). This CDR3 is built from 13 residues. The chain's CDR3 is CATSRDSGTEAFF. The CDR3 DNA is TGTGCCACCAGCAGAGATTCGGGTACTGAAGCTTTCTTT.

This clonotype was detected a few times. This sequence joins TRBV6-5 and TRBJ2-5; 10 nucleotides agree with TRBD2. This CDR3 is built from 18 residues. With V trimmed by 2 bases and J by 5 bases, 14 bases remained unmatched. Germline V CDR1 and CDR2: MNHEY, SVGAGI. CDR3 protein: CASSYGLTSGGAGETQYF. The CDR3 DNA reads as TGTGCCAGCAGTTACGGCCTCACGAGCGGGGGGGCCGGGGAGACCCAGTACTTC.

The sample holds a few counts of this clonotype. V usage is TRBV4-1 and J usage is TRBJ2-7; D is possibly TRBD1 or TRBD2 (5 bases each). This CDR3 has 16 amino acids. Germline V gives CDR1 MGHRA, CDR2 YSYEKL. Trimming left V 1 base short and J 2 bases short, with 15 bases between. CDR3 region: CASSQALRDRTYEQYF. Written as DNA, the CDR3 is TGCGCCAGCAGCCAAGCTCTCCGGGACCGAACCTACGAGCAGTACTTC.

Only a few counts were recorded for this clonotype. The chain is built from TRBV11-2 and TRBJ2-3, with D possibly TRBD2 on 7 matching bases. The J call may be faulty, since TRBJ2-7 better matches the DNA end. CDR1 SGHAT and CDR2 FQNNGV come from the germline V gene. The CDR3 spans 14 residues. CDR3 bases: TGTGCCAGCACCCTGGGGGGGGCCCCCTACGAGCAGTACTTC. It specifies CASTLGGAPYEQYF.